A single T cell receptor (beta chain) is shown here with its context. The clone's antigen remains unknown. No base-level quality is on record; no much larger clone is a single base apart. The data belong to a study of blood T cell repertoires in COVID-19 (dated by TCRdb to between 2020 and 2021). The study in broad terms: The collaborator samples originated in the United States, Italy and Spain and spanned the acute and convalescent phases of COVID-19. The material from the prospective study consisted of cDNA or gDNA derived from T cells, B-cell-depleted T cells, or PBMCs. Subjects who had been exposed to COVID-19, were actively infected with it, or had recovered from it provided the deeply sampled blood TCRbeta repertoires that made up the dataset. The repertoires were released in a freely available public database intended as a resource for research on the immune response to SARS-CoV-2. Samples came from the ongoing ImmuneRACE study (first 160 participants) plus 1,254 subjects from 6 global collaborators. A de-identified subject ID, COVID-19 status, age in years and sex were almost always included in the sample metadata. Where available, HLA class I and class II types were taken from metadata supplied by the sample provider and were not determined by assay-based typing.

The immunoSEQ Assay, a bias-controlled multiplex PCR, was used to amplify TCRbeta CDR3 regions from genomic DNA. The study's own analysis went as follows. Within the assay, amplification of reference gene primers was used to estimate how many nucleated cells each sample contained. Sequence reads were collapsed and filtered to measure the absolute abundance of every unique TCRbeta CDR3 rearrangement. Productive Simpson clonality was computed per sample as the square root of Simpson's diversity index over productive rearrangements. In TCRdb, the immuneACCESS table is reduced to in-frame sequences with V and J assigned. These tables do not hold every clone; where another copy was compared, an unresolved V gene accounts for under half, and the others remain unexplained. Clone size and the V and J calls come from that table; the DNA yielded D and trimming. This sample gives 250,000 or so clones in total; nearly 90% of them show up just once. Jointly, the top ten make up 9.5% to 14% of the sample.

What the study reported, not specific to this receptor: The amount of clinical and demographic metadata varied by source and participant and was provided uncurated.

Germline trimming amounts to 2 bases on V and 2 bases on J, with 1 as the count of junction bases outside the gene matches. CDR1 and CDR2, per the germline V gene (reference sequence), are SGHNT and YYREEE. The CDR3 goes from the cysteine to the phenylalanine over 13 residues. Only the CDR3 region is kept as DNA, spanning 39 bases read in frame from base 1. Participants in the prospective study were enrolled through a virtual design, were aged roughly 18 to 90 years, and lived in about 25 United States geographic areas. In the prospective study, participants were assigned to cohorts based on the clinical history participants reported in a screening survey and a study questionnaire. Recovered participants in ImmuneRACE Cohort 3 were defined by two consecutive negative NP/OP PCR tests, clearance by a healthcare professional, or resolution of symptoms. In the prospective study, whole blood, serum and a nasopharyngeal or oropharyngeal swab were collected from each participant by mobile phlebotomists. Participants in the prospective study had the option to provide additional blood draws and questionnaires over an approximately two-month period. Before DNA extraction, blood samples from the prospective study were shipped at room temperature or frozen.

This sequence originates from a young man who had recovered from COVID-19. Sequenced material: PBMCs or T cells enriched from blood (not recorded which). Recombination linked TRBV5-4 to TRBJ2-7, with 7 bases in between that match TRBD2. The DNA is TGTGCCAGCAGCTTTGCGGGAGCCTACGAGCAGTACTTC. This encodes CASSFAGAYEQYF.